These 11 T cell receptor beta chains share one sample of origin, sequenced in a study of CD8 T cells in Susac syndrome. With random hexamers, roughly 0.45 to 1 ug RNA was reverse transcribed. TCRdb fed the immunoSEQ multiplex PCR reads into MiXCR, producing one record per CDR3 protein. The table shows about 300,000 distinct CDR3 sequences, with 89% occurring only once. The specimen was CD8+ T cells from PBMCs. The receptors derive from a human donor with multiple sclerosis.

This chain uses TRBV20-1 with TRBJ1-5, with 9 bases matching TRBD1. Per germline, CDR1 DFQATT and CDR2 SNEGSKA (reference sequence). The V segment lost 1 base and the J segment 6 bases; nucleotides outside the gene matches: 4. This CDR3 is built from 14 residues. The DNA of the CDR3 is TGCAGTGCTAGAGGACAGGGGGATAGTCAGCCCCAGCATTTT. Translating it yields CSARGQGDSQPQHF.

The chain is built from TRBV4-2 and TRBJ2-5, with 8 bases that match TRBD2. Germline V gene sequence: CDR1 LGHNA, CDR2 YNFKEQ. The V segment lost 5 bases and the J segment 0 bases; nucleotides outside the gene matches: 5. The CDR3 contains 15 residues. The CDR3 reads CASSFGGVDQETQYF. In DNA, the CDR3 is TGTGCCAGCAGCTTCGGGGGGGTGGACCAAGAGACCCAGTACTTC.

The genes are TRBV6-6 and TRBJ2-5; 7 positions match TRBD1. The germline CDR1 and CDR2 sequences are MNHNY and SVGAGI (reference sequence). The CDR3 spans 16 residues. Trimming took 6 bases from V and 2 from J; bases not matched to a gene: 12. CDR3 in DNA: TGTGCCAGCAGCTCCCCCCCCCGGACAGGACAAGAGACCCAGTACTTC. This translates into CASSSPPRTGQETQYF.

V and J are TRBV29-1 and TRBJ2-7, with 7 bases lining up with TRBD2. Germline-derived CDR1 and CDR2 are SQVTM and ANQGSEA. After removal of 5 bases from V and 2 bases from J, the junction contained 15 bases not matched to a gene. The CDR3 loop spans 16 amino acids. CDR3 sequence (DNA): TGCAGCGTTCGAAGCGGGACCGACTCACGGGCCTACGAGCAGTACTTC. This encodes CSVRSGTDSRAYEQYF.

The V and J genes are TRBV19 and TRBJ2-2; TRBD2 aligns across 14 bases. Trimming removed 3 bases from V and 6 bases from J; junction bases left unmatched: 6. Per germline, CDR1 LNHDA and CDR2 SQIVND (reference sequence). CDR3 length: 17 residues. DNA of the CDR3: TGTGCCAGTAGTATGGGGACTAGCGGGGGTCCCCCCGGGGAGCTGTTTTTT. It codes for CASSMGTSGGPPGELFF.

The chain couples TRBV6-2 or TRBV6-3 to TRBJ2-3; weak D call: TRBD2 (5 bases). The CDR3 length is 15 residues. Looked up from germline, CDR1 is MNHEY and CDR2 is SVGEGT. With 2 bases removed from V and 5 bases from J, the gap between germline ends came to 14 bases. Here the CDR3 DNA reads TGTGCCAGCAGTTACAGGTTTAGCGTGAAAGATACGCAGTATTTT. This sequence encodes CASSYRFSVKDTQYF.

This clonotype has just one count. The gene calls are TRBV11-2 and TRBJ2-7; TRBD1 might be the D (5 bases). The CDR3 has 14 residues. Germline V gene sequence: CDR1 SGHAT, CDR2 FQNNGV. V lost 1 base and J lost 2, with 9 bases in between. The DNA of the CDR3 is TGTGCCAGCAGCTTAGGGCCCAGGGCCTACGAGCAGTACTTC. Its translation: CASSLGPRAYEQYF.

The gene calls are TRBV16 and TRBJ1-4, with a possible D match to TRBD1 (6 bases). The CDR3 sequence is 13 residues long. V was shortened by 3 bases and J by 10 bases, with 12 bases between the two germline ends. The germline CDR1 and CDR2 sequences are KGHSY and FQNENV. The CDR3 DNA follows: TGTGCCAGCAGCCACGCCACACAGGGAAAACTGTTTTTT. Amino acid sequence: CASSHATQGKLFF.

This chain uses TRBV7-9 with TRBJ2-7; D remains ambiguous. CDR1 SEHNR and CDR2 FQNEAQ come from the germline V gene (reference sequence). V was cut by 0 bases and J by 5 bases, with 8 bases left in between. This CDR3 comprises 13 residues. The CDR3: CASSLARSHEQYF. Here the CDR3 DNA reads TGTGCCAGCAGCTTAGCCAGGTCTCACGAGCAGTACTTC.

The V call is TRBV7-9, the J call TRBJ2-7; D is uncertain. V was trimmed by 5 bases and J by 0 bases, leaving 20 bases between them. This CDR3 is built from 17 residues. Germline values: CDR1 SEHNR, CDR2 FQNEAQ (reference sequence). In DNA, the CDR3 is TGTGCCAGCAGCCCCGCAGTAGGGATACTCGTCTCCTACGAGCAGTACTTC. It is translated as CASSPAVGILVSYEQYF.

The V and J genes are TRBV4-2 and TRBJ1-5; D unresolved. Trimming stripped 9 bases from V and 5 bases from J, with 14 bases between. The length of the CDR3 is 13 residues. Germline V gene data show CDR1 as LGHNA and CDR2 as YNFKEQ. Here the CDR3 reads CARSSDEDQPQHF. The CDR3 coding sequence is TGTGCCAGGTCCTCGGACGAAGATCAGCCCCAGCATTTT.